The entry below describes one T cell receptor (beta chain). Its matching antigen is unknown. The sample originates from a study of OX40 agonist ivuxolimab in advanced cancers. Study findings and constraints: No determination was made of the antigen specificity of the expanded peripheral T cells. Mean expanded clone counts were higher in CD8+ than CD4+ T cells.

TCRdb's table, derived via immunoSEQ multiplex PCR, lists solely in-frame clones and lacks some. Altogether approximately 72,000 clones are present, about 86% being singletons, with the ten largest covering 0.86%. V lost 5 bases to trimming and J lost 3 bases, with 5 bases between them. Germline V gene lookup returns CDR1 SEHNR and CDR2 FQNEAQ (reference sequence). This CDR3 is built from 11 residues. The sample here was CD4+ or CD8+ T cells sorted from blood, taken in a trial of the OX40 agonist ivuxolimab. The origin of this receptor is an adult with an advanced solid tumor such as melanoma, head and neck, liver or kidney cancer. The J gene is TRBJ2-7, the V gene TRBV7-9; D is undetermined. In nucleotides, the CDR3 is TGTGCCAGCAGCCCCCTCTACGAGCAGTACTTC. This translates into CASSPLYEQYF.